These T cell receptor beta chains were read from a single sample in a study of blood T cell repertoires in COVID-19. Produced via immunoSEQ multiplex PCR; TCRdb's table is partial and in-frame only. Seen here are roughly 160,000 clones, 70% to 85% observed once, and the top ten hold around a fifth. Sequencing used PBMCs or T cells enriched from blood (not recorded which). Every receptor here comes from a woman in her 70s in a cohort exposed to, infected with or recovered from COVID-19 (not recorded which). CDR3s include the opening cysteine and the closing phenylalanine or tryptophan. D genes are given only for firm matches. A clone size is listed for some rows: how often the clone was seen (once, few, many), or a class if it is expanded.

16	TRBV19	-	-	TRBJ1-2	CASIPRVKGIHYGYTF	TGTGCCAGCATCCCGCGGGTTAAGGGAATACACTATGGCTACACCTTC
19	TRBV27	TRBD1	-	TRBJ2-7	CASSFSGTGVGRLRYEQYF	TGTGCCAGCAGTTTCTCAGGGACAGGGGTGGGGCGTCTTCGCTACGAGCAGTACTTC
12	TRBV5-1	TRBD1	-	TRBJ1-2	CASSPGQAGYTF	TGCGCCAGCAGCCCGGGACAGGCTGGCTACACCTTC
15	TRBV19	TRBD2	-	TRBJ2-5	CASSISRLAGETQYF	TGTGCCAGTAGTATCTCCCGACTAGCAGGGGAGACCCAGTACTTC
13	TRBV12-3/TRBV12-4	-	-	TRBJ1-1	CASSNLGGTEAFF	TGTGCCAGCAGTAACCTCGGGGGGACTGAAGCTTTCTTT
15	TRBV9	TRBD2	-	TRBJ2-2	CASSLSGTNTGELFF	TGTGCCAGCAGTCTTAGCGGGACAAACACCGGGGAGCTGTTTTTT
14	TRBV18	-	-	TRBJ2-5	CASSPPNSQETQYF	TGTGCCAGCTCACCACCTAACAGCCAAGAGACCCAGTACTTC
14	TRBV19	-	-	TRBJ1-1	CASSIGDRNTEAFF	TGTGCCAGTAGTATCGGAGACAGGAACACTGAAGCTTTCTTT
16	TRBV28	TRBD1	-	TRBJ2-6	CASRPQGAAGANVLTF	TGTGCCAGCAGACCCCAGGGGGCAGCTGGGGCCAACGTCCTGACTTTC
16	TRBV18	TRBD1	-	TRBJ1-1	CASSPPGGAIWTEAFF	TGTGCCAGCTCACCACCAGGGGGCGCGATCTGGACTGAAGCTTTCTTT
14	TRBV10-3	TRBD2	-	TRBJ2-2	CATRLAGGTGELFF	TGTGCCACCAGACTAGCGGGAGGGACCGGGGAGCTGTTTTTT
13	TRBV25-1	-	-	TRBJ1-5	CASMGGSGQPQHF	TGTGCCAGCATGGGGGGATCGGGTCAGCCCCAGCATTTT
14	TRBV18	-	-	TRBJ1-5	CASSPTGGDQPQHF	TGTGCCAGCTCACCGACAGGAGGTGATCAGCCCCAGCATTTT
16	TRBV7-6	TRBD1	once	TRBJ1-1	CASSSGLTGGKPEAFF	TGTGCCAGCAGCTCCGGATTAACAGGGGGCAAGCCTGAAGCTTTCTTT
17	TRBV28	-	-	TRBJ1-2	CASSHTGSGEGKYGYTF	TGTGCCAGCAGTCACACTGGATCAGGGGAGGGAAAGTATGGCTACACCTTC
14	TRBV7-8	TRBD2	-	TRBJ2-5	CASSLRGRQETQYF	TGTGCCAGCAGCTTACGCGGGAGGCAGGAGACCCAGTACTTC
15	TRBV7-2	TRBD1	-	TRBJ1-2	CASSQAPGQGYGYTF	TGTGCCAGCAGCCAAGCTCCGGGACAGGGTTATGGCTACACCTTC
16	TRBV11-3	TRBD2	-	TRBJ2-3	CASSLVRLAGGDTQYF	TGTGCCAGCAGCTTAGTCCGGCTAGCGGGAGGGGATACGCAGTATTTT
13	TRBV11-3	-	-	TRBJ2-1	CASSSTSYNEQFF	TGTGCCAGCAGCTCTACCTCCTACAATGAGCAGTTCTTC
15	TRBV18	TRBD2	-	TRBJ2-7	CASSLGLAGSGEQYF	TGTGCCAGCTCACTCGGACTAGCTGGAAGCGGCGAGCAGTACTTC